The next 21 T cell receptor beta chains were all read from a single sample in a study of long-term antiretroviral therapy in people with HIV. The authors ran the immunoSEQ assay, v3.0, at survey level. TCRdb's table, derived via immunoSEQ multiplex PCR, lists solely in-frame clones and lacks some. This table has more than 20,000 clones, 70% to 80% appearing once. The sequencing here drew on unsorted PBMCs, taken around 1.7 years before starting antiretroviral therapy. The source of these receptors is a woman aged 40 to 49 with HIV.

V gene TRBV9 combines with J gene TRBJ2-3; no firm D call. Trimming took off 0 bases at V and 3 bases at J, with 11 bases between the two ends. The CDR3 is 15 amino acids. Germline V gene data show CDR1 as SGDLS and CDR2 as YYNGEE. The CDR3 protein is CASSVAGLSTDTQYF. As DNA, the CDR3 is TGTGCCAGCAGCGTAGCTGGTTTGTCGACAGATACGCAGTATTTT.

This chain joins TRBV9 and TRBJ2-5; 10 nucleotides line up with TRBD1. V trimming: 6 bases; J trimming: 4 bases; junction bases outside the gene matches: 9. The CDR3 contains 15 residues. Germline CDR1 and CDR2: SGDLS and YYNGEE. CDR3 nucleotides: TGTGCCAGCAACCTGGCCGGGGACAGGGGAGAGACCCAGTACTTC. Translation: CASNLAGDRGETQYF.

The gene calls are TRBV30 and TRBJ1-2, with a possible D match to TRBD1 (5 bases). Trimming left V 4 bases short and J 0 bases short, with 18 bases between. The CDR3 covers 16 residues. Germline V gene lookup returns CDR1 GTSNPN and CDR2 SVGIG (reference sequence). The CDR3 region has the DNA TGTGCCTGGAAGGTGGGGCGAGCCCGCACTAACTATGGCTACACCTTC. Protein product: CAWKVGRARTNYGYTF.

The rearrangement joins TRBV4-1 to TRBJ2-1; no clear D gene. There are 14 residues in the CDR3. CDR1 is MGHRA, CDR2 YSYEKL, per germline. V was shortened by 1 base and J by 6 bases, with 10 bases between the two germline ends. In DNA, the CDR3 is TGCGCCAGCAGCCAAGGGGTCTTTAGCAATGAGCAGTTCTTC. The encoded protein is CASSQGVFSNEQFF.

In DNA, the CDR3 is TGTGCCAGCAGCGCAGACATTGGGGGAGAGACCCAGTACTTC. Translation gives CASSADIGGETQYF. V gene TRBV5-4 combines with J gene TRBJ2-5; D might be TRBD1 or TRBD2, each matching 5 bases. CDR3 length equals 14 residues. Looked up from germline, CDR1 is SGHNT and CDR2 is YYREEE (reference sequence). The V gene lost 4 bases and the J gene lost 4 bases, with 14 bases spanning the gap. Variable domain in full (rest from reference TRBV5-4 and TRBJ2-5): ETGVTQSPTHLIKTRGQQVTLRCSSQSGHNTVSWYQQALGQGPQFIFQYYREEENGRGNFPPRFSGLQFPNYSSELNVNALELDDSALYLCASSADIGGETQYFGPGTRLLVL.

This chain links TRBV28 with TRBJ2-7; TRBD1 matches at 8 bases. Germline CDR1 MDHEN, CDR2 SYDVKM. Trimming cost V 3 bases and J 4 bases; bases outside gene matches: 8. There are 15 residues in the CDR3. CDR3 DNA: TGTGCCAGCAGTTTTAGACCAGGGGGCGGTTACGAGCAGTACTTC. Its translation is CASSFRPGGGYEQYF.

This clone turned up a few times. The chain combines TRBV25-1 with TRBJ1-6; TRBD1 might be the D (5 bases). This CDR3 has 13 residues. The germline V gene encodes CDR1 MGHDK and CDR2 SYGVNS. The V end lost 3 bases, the J end lost 5 bases, and 5 bases lay between the germline ends. The CDR3 protein is CASSDRDNSPLHF. In DNA, the CDR3 is TGTGCCAGCAGTGACAGGGATAATTCACCCCTCCACTTT.

This clone was counted only a few times. The chain's CDR3 is CASSVGNQGGYTF. CDR3 nucleotides: TGTGCCAGCAGTGTGGGTAATCAGGGTGGCTACACCTTC. The chain is built from TRBV6-1 and TRBJ1-2, with D possibly TRBD1 on 5 matching bases. Germline CDR1 reads MNHNS; CDR2 reads SASEGT. Trimming took 4 bases from V and 7 from J, leaving 13 bases between them. The CDR3 is made up of 13 amino acids.

This clone qualifies as medium-sized. The rearrangement uses TRBV12-1 and TRBJ2-7; no check of the table's D call, TRBD1, against the DNA was made. TRBV12-1 is described as a pseudogene. The CDR3 runs 14 residues. The CDR3 protein is CASSKIWTGGEQYF. CDR3 nucleotides: TGTGCCAGCAGCAAAATCTGGACAGGGGGCGAGCAGTACTTC.

This clone has more than one count but fewer than ten. V gene TRBV4-1 combines with J gene TRBJ1-1, with D perhaps matching TRBD1 (6 bases). Germline CDR1 and CDR2: MGHRA and YSYEKL. The ends were cut back, 1 base at V and 6 bases at J, with 18 bases in the middle. This CDR3 region has 16 residues. The CDR3 here is CASSQVAGVVRAEAFF. The CDR3 DNA sequence: TGCGCCAGCAGCCAAGTAGCAGGGGTAGTCAGAGCTGAAGCTTTCTTT.

This clone was detected only a few times. The chain joins TRBV6-1 to TRBJ2-3; possible D gene TRBD2, 6 bases. Trimming stripped 5 bases from V and 2 bases from J, with 20 bases between. Looked up from germline, CDR1 is MNHNS and CDR2 is SASEGT. CDR3 length: 17 amino acids. DNA for the CDR3: TGTGCCAGCAGTCAAGGACATCTGGGACTTCCCACAGATACGCAGTATTTT. Protein product: CASSQGHLGLPTDTQYF.

V gene TRBV13 combines with J gene TRBJ2-7, with D possibly TRBD2 on 5 matching bases. CDR3 size: 15 residues. Germline CDR1 PRHDT, CDR2 FYEKMQ (reference sequence). Trimming cost V 6 bases and J 4 bases, with 19 bases left between them. CDR3 protein: CASRRGVSEPYEQYF. Here the CDR3 DNA reads TGTGCCAGCAGACGGGGAGTCAGCGAGCCTTACGAGCAGTACTTC. The variable domain in full, with the rest retrieved from reference TRBV13 and TRBJ2-7, is AAGVIQSPRHLIKEKRETATLKCYPIPRHDTVYWYQQGPGQDPQFLISFYEKMQSDKGSIPDRFSAQQFSDYHSELNMSSLELGDSALYFCASRRGVSEPYEQYFGPGTRLTVT.

This clone was observed once. The chain recombines TRBV27 with TRBJ1-1, with 9 bases lining up with TRBD1. V lost 3 bases and J lost 6; bases outside the gene matches: 11. CDR1 MNHEY and CDR2 SMNVEV come from the germline V gene (reference sequence). The CDR3 length is 16 residues. CDR3 in DNA: TGTGCCAGCAGTTTCCTCCCGGGACAGGGAGTCTCTGAAGCTTTCTTT. This gives the protein CASSFLPGQGVSEAFF.

V gene TRBV19 combines with J gene TRBJ2-2; D gene unclear. Deletions cut 6 bases from V and 0 bases from J, with 11 bases between. CDR1 and CDR2 (germline): LNHDA, SQIVND (reference sequence). The length of the CDR3 is 15 residues. Written as DNA, the CDR3 is TGTGCCAGTAGGGTCTCGGTAGCGAACACCGGGGAGCTGTTTTTT. Translating it yields CASRVSVANTGELFF.

The chain couples TRBV13 to TRBJ1-3; 8 nucleotides match TRBD1. CDR1 and CDR2 from the germline V gene are PRHDT and FYEKMQ (reference sequence). Germline trimming cut 5 bases from V and 3 bases from J; bases unmatched to any gene: 9. The CDR3 is made up of 16 amino acids. The CDR3 spells CASSPSDREGGNTIYF. The CDR3 nucleotides are TGTGCCAGCAGCCCTTCGGACAGGGAAGGTGGAAACACCATATATTTT.

The genes are TRBV10-3 and TRBJ2-5; 12 positions agree with TRBD2. The V gene end was trimmed by 6 bases and the J gene end by 4 bases; junction bases not matched to a gene: 6. Germline CDR1 reads ENHRY; CDR2 reads SYGVKD. The CDR3 length is 15 residues. In DNA form, the CDR3 reads TGTGCCATCAGCCCACTAGCGGGGGGAGGAGAGACCCAGTACTTC. Amino acids: CAISPLAGGGETQYF.

CDR3 sequence: CASSGMSGAEAFF. CDR3 nucleotide sequence: TGTGCCAGCAGTGGGATGTCTGGGGCTGAAGCTTTCTTT. V is TRBV6-6 and J is TRBJ1-1; D unclear. CDR1 is MNHNY and CDR2 is SVGAGI in the germline V gene (reference sequence). There are 13 residues in the CDR3. V lost 5 bases to trimming and J lost 6 bases, with 13 bases between them.

The V gene is TRBV18, the J gene TRBJ1-4, with TRBD1 matching 9 bases. CDR1 is KGHSH and CDR2 is LQKENI in the germline V gene. V dropped 8 bases and J dropped 8; count of bases not matched to a gene: 9. The CDR3 loop spans 14 amino acids. DNA of the CDR3: TGTGCCAGCCACAGCGGGACAGGGAGAGAAAAACTGTTTTTT. Translated: CASHSGTGREKLFF.

V usage is TRBV12-5 and J usage is TRBJ2-7; perhaps TRBD1 as D (6 bases). The CDR3 has 14 residues. Germline CDR1 is LGHNT and CDR2 is FRNRAP. Trimming pared 5 bases from V and 4 bases from J, leaving 15 bases between. This chain's CDR3 is CASGNRPGQYEQYF. CDR3 DNA sequence: TGTGCTAGTGGTAATAGACCGGGACAATACGAGCAGTACTTC.

The V and J genes are TRBV30 and TRBJ1-5; D not certain. The CDR3 sequence is 13 residues long. CDR1 is GTSNPN and CDR2 is SVGIG in the germline V gene (reference sequence). The V end lost 5 bases, the J end lost 0 bases, and 8 bases lay between the germline ends. CDR3 region: CAWARDSNQPQHF. CDR3 nucleotide sequence: TGTGCCTGGGCCAGAGATAGCAATCAGCCCCAGCATTTT.

The chain carries TRBV11-3 and TRBJ2-5, with 10 bases aligning to TRBD2. The CDR3 has 18 residues. With 5 bases clipped from V and 4 bases from J, the junction kept 16 bases outside the gene matches. CDR1 is SGHNT and CDR2 is YENEEA in the germline V gene. The CDR3 region is CASSQHALSGGAGETQYF. The CDR3 DNA follows: TGTGCCAGCAGCCAACACGCGCTAAGCGGGGGGGCCGGAGAGACCCAGTACTTC.